Listed below are T cell receptor beta chains from one sample, sequenced in a study of T cells after yellow fever vaccination. TCRdb used MiXCR to reprocess the 5' RACE reads, holding one entry per CDR3 protein. The table lists about 340,000 distinct CDR3 sequences, roughly 9.4% of them singletons. This specimen consisted of PBMCs, obtained on the day of the first yellow fever vaccination. Receptors originate from a man aged 18-30 years who received the YFV17D yellow fever vaccine. Both conserved end residues are part of each CDR3. Fields, in order: D gene, J gene, V gene, clone size, CDR3 DNA, CDR3 protein. D genes are given only for firm matches. Not all rows give a size; the values are once, few, many and, for expanded clones, a class.

>TRBD2|TRBJ2-3|TRBV4-1|NA
TGCGCCAGCAGCCACGCCGGGACTAGCGGGGGGGACGATACGCAGTATTTT
CASSHAGTSGGDDTQYF
>NA|TRBJ2-2|TRBV11-2|few
TGTGCCAGCAGCACCCTGTCCGGGGAGCTGTTTTTT
CASSTLSGELFF
>TRBD2|TRBJ2-3|TRBV9|NA
TGTGCCAGCAGCGTAGGGACTAGCGAGACCTATACGCAGTATTTT
CASSVGTSETYTQYF
>NA|TRBJ1-3|TRBV3-1|NA
TGTGCCAGCAGCCAAATCGGACCAGGGGCTGGAAACACCATATATTTT
CASSQIGPGAGNTIYF
>NA|TRBJ2-1|TRBV18|NA
TGTGCCAGCTCACTGGTGTGGGACTACAATGAGCAGTTCTTC
CASSLVWDYNEQFF
>NA|TRBJ1-1|TRBV5-5|NA
TGTGCCAGCAGCTCCGACGGGGACTTAAACTCTGAAGCTTTCTTT
CASSSDGDLNSEAFF
>NA|TRBJ2-3|TRBV19|few
TGTGCCAGTAGTATGAGGGCGGTAAGCACAGATACGCAGTATTTT
CASSMRAVSTDTQYF
>TRBD2|TRBJ2-5|TRBV7-9|NA
TGTGCCAGCAGCCCCGGGACTAGCGGGTTTCGAGAGACCCAGTACTTC
CASSPGTSGFRETQYF
>TRBD1|TRBJ2-3|TRBV11-2|NA
TGTGCCAGCAGCTTAGATTTTGGAACAGGGGGGCTAGCAACAGATACGCAGTATTTT
CASSLDFGTGGLATDTQYF
>TRBD1|TRBJ1-2|TRBV7-2|few
TGTGCCAGCAGCATCGGGACAGACTATGGCTACACCTTC
CASSIGTDYGYTF
>NA|TRBJ1-2|TRBV6-6|few
TGTGCCTTCAAGCGGGGGGAGGATGGCTACACCTTC
CAFKRGEDGYTF
>NA|TRBJ2-5|TRBV5-8|NA
TGTGCCAGCAGCTTGGACTTTCCAGCCCAAGAGACCCAGTACTTC
CASSLDFPAQETQYF
>NA|TRBJ2-3|TRBV5-1|NA
TGCGCCAGCAGCGAGGGGGGGGCAGATACGCAGTATTTT
CASSEGGADTQYF
>NA|TRBJ2-1|TRBV11-3|few
TGTGCCAGCAGCGATGCGCGGAGCTCCTACAATGAGCAGTTCTTC
CASSDARSSYNEQFF
>TRBD1|TRBJ2-2|TRBV10-3|many
TGTGCCATCTCTAGACAGGGGTGGACCGGGGAGCTGTTTTTT
CAISRQGWTGELFF